The 24 T cell receptor beta chains in this list originate from one sample, sequenced in a study of response to subunit inactivated influenza vaccine. A single record per CDR3 protein comes from TCRdb applying MiXCR to the RT-PCR reads. The data contain about 180,000 distinct CDR3 sequences, approximately 8.7% of them seen just once; the ten biggest clones take up roughly a tenth. Sequenced material: non-naive T cells sorted from PBMCs, taken on the day of vaccination. The receptor set was obtained from a man aged 45 to 65 who received an inactivated influenza vaccine.

This clonotype has ten or more counts. The chain recombines TRBV18 with TRBJ2-7; a weak D match, TRBD2 (6 bases). The V and J ends lost 4 bases and 2 bases respectively, with 18 bases between them. Germline V CDR1 and CDR2: KGHSH, LQKENI. The CDR3 covers 16 residues. The DNA for the CDR3 is TGTGCCAGCTCACAGTCCCTCGGGACTGGGACCTACGAGCAGTACTTC. Encoded protein: CASSQSLGTGTYEQYF.

This clonotype was counted many times. The chain has TRBV7-3 and TRBJ1-4, with TRBD1 matching 7 bases. This CDR3 region has 22 residues. Germline loops: CDR1 SGHTA, CDR2 FQGTGA. J gave up 0 bases and V 5 bases, and 24 bases lay outside the gene matches. This chain's CDR3 is CASSDPWIPGQRYPTTNEKLFF. In DNA, the CDR3 is TGTGCCAGCAGCGACCCCTGGATACCGGGACAGCGCTACCCGACAACTAATGAAAAACTGTTTTTT.

This clonotype was observed at least ten times. V usage is TRBV19 and J usage is TRBJ2-4, with TRBD1 matching 7 bases. Germline V CDR1 and CDR2: LNHDA, SQIVND (reference sequence). The CDR3 runs 15 residues. V lost 7 bases, J lost 6 bases, and 12 bases stayed unmatched. The CDR3 nucleotides are TGTGCCAGTACCCTGAAGGGGTCAGGGGGAAACATTCAGTACTTC. Amino acid sequence: CASTLKGSGGNIQYF.

This clonotype was found a few times. The CDR3, as DNA: TGCGCCAGCAGCTTTACATCCTATGGCTACACCTTC. Amino acid sequence: CASSFTSYGYTF. The V and J genes are TRBV5-1 and TRBJ1-2; D not certain. Germline CDR1 and CDR2: SGHRS and YFSETQ. Trimming took off 2 bases at V and 4 bases at J, with 6 bases between the two ends. The CDR3 is 12 amino acids.

As concerns this clonotype: A much larger clone lies a single base off, so this may be a read error. The gene calls are TRBV29-1 and TRBJ2-5, with 8 bases aligning to TRBD2. J lost 5 bases, V lost 7 bases, and 6 bases had no gene match. The V gene's germline CDR1 is SQVTM and CDR2 ANQGSEA. The CDR3 contains 12 residues. The CDR3 loop reads CSAAGGGETQYF. The CDR3 bases are TGCAGCGCTGCCGGGGGGGGCGAGACCCAGTACTTC.

Many counts were recorded for this clonotype. The chain links TRBV11-2 to TRBJ2-2; D not resolved. The germline V and J ends were trimmed by 0 bases and 6 bases, with 8 bases remaining between them. The CDR3 is made up of 14 amino acids. In germline, CDR1 is SGHAT, CDR2 FQNNGV. The CDR3, as DNA: TGTGCCAGCAGCTTAGATAGGGCAGCCGGGGAGCTGTTTTTT. This sequence encodes CASSLDRAAGELFF.

In its sample, this clonotype was seen many times. V gene TRBV29-1 combines with J gene TRBJ1-2; 8 bases fit TRBD1. Trimming took 6 bases from V and 1 from J; bases not matched to a gene: 7. There are 14 residues in the CDR3. Germline lookup yields CDR1 SQVTM and CDR2 ANQGSEA. The CDR3 protein is CSVGGQAVNYGYTF. The CDR3 nucleotides read TGCAGCGTGGGGGGACAGGCCGTTAACTATGGCTACACCTTC.

The chain carries TRBV6-2 or TRBV6-3 and TRBJ1-6, with D possibly being TRBD1 (5 bases). Germline CDR1 is MNHEY and CDR2 is SVGEGT. This CDR3 has 19 residues. The ends were cut back, 6 bases at V and 0 bases at J, with 21 bases in the middle. CDR3 in amino acids: CASRTPSNDRSSYNSPLHF. Here the CDR3 DNA reads TGTGCCAGCAGAACCCCCTCGAACGACAGAAGCTCCTATAATTCACCCCTCCACTTT.

V and J are TRBV3-1 and TRBJ2-5; TRBD1 matches at 10 bases. Germline V gene sequence: CDR1 LGHDT, CDR2 YNNKEL (reference sequence). V was clipped by 4 bases and J by 5 bases; unmatched bases: 10. The CDR3 spans 16 residues. The CDR3 coding sequence is TGTGCCAGCAGCCCTTCGACAGGGGGCGCGTGGGAGACCCAGTACTTC. Translating it yields CASSPSTGGAWETQYF.

This clonotype was counted between two and nine times. The chain links TRBV5-1 to TRBJ1-2; D is perhaps TRBD1 (5 bases). This CDR3 has 13 residues. Trimming shortened V by 6 bases and J by 6 bases, and 15 bases separated the two germline ends. CDR1 is SGHRS and CDR2 is YFSETQ in the germline V gene. CDR3 bases: TGCGCCAGCACCCCGGGGACTACGCATGGCTACACCTTC. Translated, it gives CASTPGTTHGYTF.

The sample holds a few counts of this clonotype. V and J are TRBV5-1 and TRBJ2-7; 13 bases line up with TRBD2. CDR1 SGHRS and CDR2 YFSETQ come from the germline V gene. This CDR3 spans 15 amino acids. Trimming cost V 2 bases and J 5 bases; bases outside gene matches: 4. The CDR3 DNA reads TGCGCCAGCAGCTTATCCGGGACTAGCGGGAACGAGCAGTACTTC. Encoded protein: CASSLSGTSGNEQYF.

This clonotype was recorded at least ten times. V gene TRBV3-1 combines with J gene TRBJ2-1; 10 nucleotides line up with TRBD2. V trimming: 1 base; J trimming: 12 bases; junction bases outside the gene matches: 3. Germline values: CDR1 LGHDT, CDR2 YNNKEL (reference sequence). This CDR3 contains 13 residues. The CDR3 DNA reads TGTGCCAGCAGCCAAGTGAGCGGGGGGGGGCAGTTCTTC. This translates into CASSQVSGGGQFF.

J is TRBJ2-7 and V is TRBV5-5; the D is unclear. Trimming cost V 1 base and J 4 bases, with 6 bases left between them. Germline lookup yields CDR1 SGHKS and CDR2 YYEKEE (reference sequence). The CDR3 consists of 12 residues. The CDR3 loop is CASSLTEYEQYF. CDR3 DNA sequence: TGTGCCAGCAGCTTGACCGAGTACGAGCAGTACTTC.

The chain is built from TRBV5-6 and TRBJ1-4, with D maybe TRBD1 (5 bases). There are 13 residues in the CDR3. Trimming cost V 4 bases and J 7 bases, with 11 bases left between them. Germline V gene lookup returns CDR1 SGHDT and CDR2 YYEEEE. CDR3 nucleotides: TGTGCCAGCAGCCGGGACTCCGCTGAAAAACTGTTTTTT. This gives the protein CASSRDSAEKLFF. The full variable domain, completed using reference TRBV5-6 and TRBJ1-4, is DAGVTQSPTHLIKTRGQQVTLRCSPKSGHDTVSWYQQALGQGPQFIFQYYEEEERQRGNFPDRFSGHQFPNYSSELNVNALLLGDSALYLCASSRDSAEKLFFGSGTQLSVL.

This rearrangement joins TRBV27 to TRBJ2-1, with TRBD2 identical over 7 bases. J lost 7 bases, V lost 2 bases, and 11 bases had no gene match. The CDR3 extends over 16 amino acids. The germline V gene has CDR1 MNHEY and CDR2 SMNVEV (reference sequence). CDR3 nucleotides: TGTGCCAGCAGTTTAATTGGGGGGGATTTTGGAAATGAGCAGTTCTTC. It encodes CASSLIGGDFGNEQFF.

The gene calls are TRBV7-8 and TRBJ1-2, with 7 bases lining up with TRBD1. V lost 4 bases and J lost 7; bases outside the gene matches: 9. The germline V gene encodes CDR1 SGHVS and CDR2 FQNEAQ. The CDR3 totals 14 residues. CDR3 in DNA: TGTGCCAGCAGCTCAGGACAGGTTTCGCTTGGCTACACCTTC. It is translated as CASSSGQVSLGYTF.

The table lists this clonotype with a few counts. CDR3 in amino acids: CASSFLGEVADTQYF. For the CDR3, the DNA is TGCGCCAGCAGCTTTCTGGGGGAGGTCGCAGATACGCAGTATTTT. The chain has TRBV5-1 and TRBJ2-3; tentatively, D is TRBD2 (6 bases). The CDR3 runs to 15 residues. Germline CDR1 is SGHRS and CDR2 is YFSETQ. V was pared by 2 bases and J by 4 bases, with 14 bases between.

This clonotype was counted many times. V and J are TRBV24-1 and TRBJ2-3; 8 nucleotides match TRBD1. Per germline, CDR1 KGHDR and CDR2 SFDVKD. With 3 bases clipped from V and 4 bases from J, the junction kept 8 bases outside the gene matches. The CDR3 loop spans 16 amino acids. The CDR3 loop is CATSDTRTGSADTQYF. CDR3 nucleotide sequence: TGTGCCACCAGTGATACCAGGACAGGGTCGGCAGATACGCAGTATTTT.

The sample holds many counts of this clonotype. V usage is TRBV15 and J usage is TRBJ2-2; a weak D match, TRBD2 (7 bases). CDR1 is LNHNV, CDR2 YYDKDF, per germline (reference sequence). The CDR3 is 15 amino acids. Between the trimmed V and J ends, which lost 0 bases and 6 bases, there was a span of 11 bases. The CDR3 reads CATSRDRGAAGELFF. CDR3 DNA sequence: TGTGCCACCAGCAGAGATCGGGGGGCCGCCGGGGAGCTGTTTTTT.

The V gene is TRBV2, the J gene TRBJ2-1, with a tentative D call TRBD2 (6 bases). Deletions cut 3 bases from V and 6 bases from J, with 9 bases between. The CDR3 consists of 13 residues. CDR1 and CDR2 from the germline V gene are SNHLY and FYNNEI. The DNA of the CDR3 is TGTGCCAGCAGTGAGACTAGGAGCAATGAGCAGTTCTTC. It translates to CASSETRSNEQFF.

The rearrangement joins TRBV4-1 to TRBJ1-2; 8 bases fit TRBD1. Germline values: CDR1 MGHRA, CDR2 YSYEKL. The V segment lost 4 bases and the J segment 6 bases; nucleotides outside the gene matches: 7. The CDR3 contains 14 residues. The CDR3 DNA reads TGCGCCAGCAGCCGAGACAGGGGAAGGGATGGCTACACCTTC. Its protein product is CASSRDRGRDGYTF.

This clonotype appeared a few times. The chain is built from TRBV7-2 and TRBJ1-2, with a possible D match to TRBD1 (6 bases). This CDR3 has 16 residues. Germline V CDR1 and CDR2: SGHTA, FQGNSA. Trimming took off 5 bases at V and 6 bases at J, with 22 bases between the two ends. The CDR3, as DNA: TGTGCCAGCAGCCCCAATTACCCAGGGGCGGTCGATGGCTACACCTTC. It yields the protein CASSPNYPGAVDGYTF.

This rearrangement joins TRBV4-2 to TRBJ2-3; 8 bases are shared with TRBD2. Germline V gene sequence: CDR1 LGHNA, CDR2 YNFKEQ. The CDR3 loop spans 18 amino acids. After removal of 0 bases from V and 2 bases from J, the junction contained 10 bases not matched to a gene. The CDR3 spells CASSQDLTSGSYTDTQYF. DNA of the CDR3: TGTGCCAGCAGCCAAGACCTAACAAGCGGGAGCTACACAGATACGCAGTATTTT.

In its sample, this clonotype was seen many times. The chain has TRBV21-1 and TRBJ2-1; the table's D call TRBD1 went unverified against the DNA. TRBV21-1 is deemed a pseudogene. CDR3 size: 14 residues. The DNA for the CDR3 is TGTGCCAGCCCCGGGATCAGCACCTACAATGAGCAGTTCTTC. Amino acids: CASPGISTYNEQFF.